The present T cell receptor (beta chain) was sequenced within a study of Ad26.COV2.S vaccination and SARS-CoV-2 variants. General study points: Comparability of non-spike TCR breadth was observed across vaccine and placebo recipients.

Treatment here: some 19 received Ad26.COV2.S at low or high dose, single or two shots; five or six received placebo; per-sample allocation not given. Specimens were obtained on day 63 following the first vaccine or placebo injection. An Ad26 vector expressing Wuhan-strain SARS-CoV-2 spike served as the vaccine. A note on this clone: Its antigen is currently unknown.

From germline, CDR1 is SGHTA and CDR2 FQGNSA. J lost 0 bases, V lost 6 bases, and 7 bases had no gene match. This CDR3 has 15 amino acids. The data were produced by immunoSEQ multiplex PCR, yet TCRdb's version contains in-frame clones alone and is incomplete. The sample has 410,000 or so clones; around 90% are singletons. The chain has TRBV7-2 and TRBJ2-5; TRBD2 matches at 7 bases. This TCR came from a person aged 18-65 years who received the Ad26.COV2.S COVID-19 vaccine or a placebo. The sequences come from peripheral blood, collected in a trial of Ad26.COV2.S vaccine versus placebo. The CDR3 spells CASRGASGYQETQYF. The CDR3 coding sequence is TGTGCCAGCAGGGGTGCTAGCGGATACCAAGAGACCCAGTACTTC.